The clone carrying this T cell receptor beta chain has ten or more counts. Exclusions: uncontrolled infection, other autoimmune disease, pregnancy, lactation. Authors of the study amplified TCR beta CDR3 regions from RNA transcripts. HTBI primers were the set used in a first-round RT-PCR of the TCR CDR3. TCRdb re-derived calls from the multiplex PCR reads in MiXCR, one entry per CDR3 protein. The table includes fewer than 110,000 distinct CDR3 sequences, about 50% detected once. Germline lookup yields CDR1 LNHDA and CDR2 SQIVND (reference sequence). Trimming shortened V by 6 bases and J by 6 bases, and 11 bases separated the two germline ends. The CDR3 loop spans 13 amino acids. This entry is derived from a study of T cells in Graves' hyperthyroidism and ophthalmopathy.

V usage is TRBV19 and J usage is TRBJ2-2; D ambiguous. Input material: blood. This clonotype originated in a man between 35 and 55 years old with Graves' hyperthyroidism. CDR3 residues: CASRYSLAGELFF. The DNA for the CDR3 is TGTGCCAGTAGGTACAGCCTAGCCGGGGAGCTGTTTTTT.